This TCR beta chain was profiled in a study of Ad26.COV2.S vaccination and SARS-CoV-2 variants. Treatment reported: some 19 received Ad26.COV2.S at low or high dose, single or two shots; about five received placebo; per-sample allocation not given. Material that was analyzed had been drawn on day 63 after the first vaccine or placebo injection. The repertoire was sequenced with immunoSEQ multiplex PCR; TCRdb's copy has only in-frame clones and lacks some. The sample lists about 410,000 clones; around 89% were seen once. Trimming cost V 0 bases and J 0 bases; bases outside gene matches: 8. Looked up from germline, CDR1 is SGHNT and CDR2 is YYREEE (reference sequence). The CDR3 runs to 18 residues.

The source of this sequence is a person aged 18-65 years who received the Ad26.COV2.S COVID-19 vaccine or a placebo. This specimen consisted of peripheral blood, obtained in a trial of Ad26.COV2.S vaccine versus placebo. The chain uses TRBV5-4 and TRBJ2-1, with 8 bases fitting TRBD2. In nucleotides, the CDR3 is TGTGCCAGCAGCTTGGAACGTCGGAGCGGGAGCTCCTACAATGAGCAGTTCTTC. Its protein is CASSLERRSGSSYNEQFF.